This T cell receptor beta chain was captured in a study of read filtering for tumor transcriptome and immune sequencing. Study-wide background: Transcriptome libraries were built from DNase-treated RNA.

From roughly 0.4 ug of RNA, a library with molecular barcoded alpha/delta and beta/gamma adaptors was made. TCRdb ran MiXCR on the reads and lists one entry per CDR3 protein. The table has 35,000 to 40,000 distinct CDR3 sequences, roughly an eighth seen once. CDR3 length equals 13 residues. The germline V gene has CDR1 KGHDR and CDR2 SFDVKD. Trimming stripped 9 bases from V and 0 bases from J, with 7 bases between. Study conclusions and caveats: The sorted CD138-negative fraction was a mixed bone marrow immune population, not purified T cells.

Bone marrow was sampled from every patient at the time of active disease. This clonotype was detected many times. What it recognizes is unknown. The material sequenced was a population of CD138-negative cells sorted from bone marrow. The TCR sequence derives from a donor over 35 with multiple myeloma. This rearrangement joins TRBV24-1 to TRBJ2-2; maybe TRBD1 (6 bases). The CDR3 coding sequence is TGTGCCACCGGACAGCCGAACACCGGGGAGCTGTTTTTT. Protein sequence: CATGQPNTGELFF.